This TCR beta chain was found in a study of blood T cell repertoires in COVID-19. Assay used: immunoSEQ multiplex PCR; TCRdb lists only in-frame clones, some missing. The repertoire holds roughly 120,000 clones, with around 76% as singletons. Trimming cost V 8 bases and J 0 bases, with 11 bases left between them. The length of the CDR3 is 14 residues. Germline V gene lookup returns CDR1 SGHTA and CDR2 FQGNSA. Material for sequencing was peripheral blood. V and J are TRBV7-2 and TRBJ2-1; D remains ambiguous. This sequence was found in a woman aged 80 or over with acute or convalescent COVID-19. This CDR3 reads CASGGASSYNEQFF. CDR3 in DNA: TGTGCCAGCGGCGGAGCGAGCTCCTACAATGAGCAGTTCTTC.